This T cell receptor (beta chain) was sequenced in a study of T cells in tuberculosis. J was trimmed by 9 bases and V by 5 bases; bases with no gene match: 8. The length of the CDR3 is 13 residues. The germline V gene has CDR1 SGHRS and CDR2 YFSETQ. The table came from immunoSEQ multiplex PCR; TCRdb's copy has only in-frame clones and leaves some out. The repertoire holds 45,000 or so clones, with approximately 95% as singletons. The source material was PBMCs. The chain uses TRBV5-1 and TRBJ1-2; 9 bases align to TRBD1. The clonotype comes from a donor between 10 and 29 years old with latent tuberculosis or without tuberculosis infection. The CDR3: CASSWGQGDRYTF. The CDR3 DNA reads TGCGCCAGCAGTTGGGGACAGGGAGATCGCTACACCTTC.